The 17 T cell receptor beta chains below come from one sample, sequenced in a study of blood T cell repertoires in COVID-19. The assay was immunoSEQ multiplex PCR, and TCRdb's table has in-frame clones only and misses some. Here the sample spans around 200,000 clones, around four fifths being singletons. The sequencing input was peripheral blood. These receptor sequences come from a man aged 50 to 60 with active or convalescent COVID-19.

The rearrangement joins TRBV27 to TRBJ2-7; 14 nucleotides line up with TRBD2. The CDR3 is 17 residues long. Per the germline V gene, CDR1 is MNHEY and CDR2 is SMNVEV (reference sequence). V shed 5 bases, J shed 4 bases, and the junction held 10 bases outside the gene matches. CDR3 region: CASSERQGLAGGYEQYF. CDR3 in DNA: TGTGCCAGCAGTGAACGCCAAGGACTAGCGGGAGGATACGAGCAGTACTTC.

The gene calls are TRBV5-1 and TRBJ2-7; no definite D call. CDR3 length: 14 amino acids. Trimming took off 0 bases at V and 0 bases at J, with 7 bases between the two ends. CDR1 is SGHRS and CDR2 is YFSETQ in the germline V gene. This CDR3 reads CASSLGAASYEQYF. CDR3 in DNA: TGCGCCAGCAGCTTGGGGGCAGCCTCCTACGAGCAGTACTTC.

This clone qualifies as medium-sized. The CDR3 reads CASSLDPLAGDLSSYNEQFF. CDR3 DNA: TGTGCCAGCAGCTTAGATCCCCTAGCGGGAGACCTAAGCTCCTACAATGAGCAGTTCTTC. The chain combines TRBV11-2 with TRBJ2-1, with 10 bases lining up with TRBD2. This CDR3 contains 20 residues. Unmatched junction bases numbered 11, after V lost 0 bases and J lost 0 bases. Germline loops: CDR1 SGHAT, CDR2 FQNNGV.

The rearrangement joins TRBV10-3 to TRBJ2-7; tentative D call: TRBD1 (6 bases). Germline-derived CDR1 and CDR2 are ENHRY and SYGVKD. Between the trimmed V and J ends, which lost 10 bases and 3 bases, there was a span of 19 bases. CDR3 size: 14 residues. The CDR3 region is CASQGRGISYEQYF. Written as DNA, the CDR3 is TGTGCCAGTCAAGGAAGGGGGATTAGCTACGAGCAGTACTTC.

The J gene is TRBJ2-1, the V gene TRBV29-1, with 9 nucleotides matching TRBD2. V was pared by 1 base and J by 4 bases, with 8 bases of the junction left unmatched. This CDR3 spans 16 amino acids. CDR1 is SQVTM, CDR2 ANQGSEA, per germline. CDR3 coding DNA: TGCAGCGTTGAAGCTCTGGCGGGGGGGCCATACAATGAGCAGTTCTTC. It translates to CSVEALAGGPYNEQFF.

This clone was picked up one time. The V and J genes are TRBV27 and TRBJ2-5; 7 bases line up with TRBD1. J gave up 5 bases and V 3 bases, and 18 bases lay outside the gene matches. Germline V gene sequence: CDR1 MNHEY, CDR2 SMNVEV (reference sequence). The CDR3 consists of 18 residues. The CDR3 coding sequence is TGTGCCAGCAGTTTCCGCGCAATCGCCTACAGGGGAAAGGAGACCCAGTACTTC. Its translation is CASSFRAIAYRGKETQYF.

The chain carries TRBV9 and TRBJ2-1; D gene uncertain. This CDR3 spans 13 amino acids. Germline V gene data show CDR1 as SGDLS and CDR2 as YYNGEE. The germline V and J ends were trimmed by 4 bases and 3 bases, with 8 bases remaining between them. This chain's CDR3 is CASSSKLYNEQFF. CDR3 in DNA: TGTGCCAGCAGCTCTAAACTCTACAATGAGCAGTTCTTC. Filled out from reference TRBV9 and TRBJ2-1, the complete variable domain reads DSGVTQTPKHLITATGQRVTLRCSPRSGDLSVYWYQQSLDQGLQFLIQYYNGEERAKGNILERFSAQQFPDLHSELNLSSLELGDSALYFCASSSKLYNEQFFGPGTRLTVL.

V usage is TRBV19 and J usage is TRBJ2-3, with 7 bases that match TRBD1. V lost 5 bases to trimming and J lost 0 bases; unmatched junction nucleotides: 5. The CDR3 consists of 15 residues. From germline, CDR1 is LNHDA and CDR2 SQIVND (reference sequence). The CDR3 sequence is CASSSQGLSTDTQYF. Written as DNA, the CDR3 is TGTGCCAGTAGTTCACAGGGGTTGAGCACAGATACGCAGTATTTT.

This chain connects TRBV7-8 to TRBJ1-5; 9 nucleotides align to TRBD1. This CDR3 contains 18 residues. CDR1 and CDR2 from the germline V gene are SGHVS and FQNEAQ. V shed 6 bases and J 2 bases; nucleotides not matched to a gene: 14. CDR3 sequence reads: CASSFRDRALSGNQPQHF. Here the CDR3 DNA reads TGTGCCAGCAGTTTCCGGGACAGGGCCCTTTCTGGCAATCAGCCCCAGCATTTT.

J is TRBJ1-5 and V is TRBV6-5; D remains unclear. Germline V gene data show CDR1 as MNHEY and CDR2 as SVGAGI. V was shortened by 6 bases and J by 4 bases, with 10 bases between the two germline ends. The CDR3 is 13 residues long. Here the CDR3 reads CASRRSENQPQHF. CDR3 bases: TGTGCCAGCAGGCGCTCGGAGAATCAGCCCCAGCATTTT.

Remarks on this clone: Compared with germline, one end of the junction differs, possibly owing to a read error. Here the CDR3 reads CAGSRGGVAYEQYF. In DNA, the CDR3 is TGTGCCGGCAGCCGTGGGGGGGTGGCCTACGAGCAGTACTTC. V gene TRBV5-4 combines with J gene TRBJ2-7; 7 bases agree with TRBD2. The CDR3 extends over 14 amino acids. In germline, CDR1 is SGHNT, CDR2 YYREEE (reference sequence).

The chain uses TRBV5-1 and TRBJ2-1; 9 bases match TRBD2. Germline values: CDR1 SGHRS, CDR2 YFSETQ. The CDR3 is 18 residues long. After removal of 4 bases from V and 2 bases from J, the junction contained 13 bases not matched to a gene. The CDR3 DNA reads as TGCGCCAGCAGCCCGGGTGAGGGGCGGGGGGGGCCCTACAATGAGCAGTTCTTC. Amino acids: CASSPGEGRGGPYNEQFF.

The chain joins TRBV28 to TRBJ1-1; D not certain. There are 13 residues in the CDR3. Germline V CDR1 and CDR2: MDHEN, SYDVKM. V lost 3 bases and J lost 11, with 16 bases in between. Here the CDR3 reads CASSFLTGFGAFF. In DNA, the CDR3 is TGTGCCAGCAGTTTTTTGACCGGGTTCGGCGCTTTCTTT.

The chain has TRBV20-1 and TRBJ1-3; D call uncertain. Trimming removed 3 bases at V and 8 bases at J, with 11 bases between. This CDR3 is built from 12 residues. Looked up from germline, CDR1 is DFQATT and CDR2 is SNEGSKA (reference sequence). The CDR3, as DNA: TGCAGTGCTAGTCCTGCGGGCGACACCATATATTTT. Its protein product is CSASPAGDTIYF.

The chain links TRBV7-9 to TRBJ2-1; D remains unclear. V dropped 2 bases and J dropped 8 bases, with 10 bases sitting between them. CDR1 SEHNR and CDR2 FQNEAQ come from the germline V gene (reference sequence). This CDR3 region has 13 residues. CDR3 sequence (DNA): TGTGCCAGCAGCTTAATCGTAGTGGATGAGCAGTTCTTC. Translating gives CASSLIVVDEQFF. The full variable domain, with the rest looked up from reference TRBV7-9 and TRBJ2-1, is DTGVSQNPRHKITKRGQNVTFRCDPISEHNRLYWYRQTLGQGPEFLTYFQNEAQLEKSRLLSDRFSAERPKGSFSTLEIQRTEQGDSAMYLCASSLIVVDEQFFGPGTRLTVL.

The chain is built from TRBV5-1 and TRBJ2-1; 9 bases line up with TRBD1. The V segment lost 4 bases and the J segment 4 bases; nucleotides outside the gene matches: 6. From germline, CDR1 is SGHRS and CDR2 YFSETQ. The CDR3 extends over 15 amino acids. CDR3 bases: TGCGCCAGCAGCCACGGACAGGGGCCGTACAATGAGCAGTTCTTC. It codes for CASSHGQGPYNEQFF.

This clone was picked up one time. The V gene is TRBV27, the J gene TRBJ2-3; possible D gene TRBD2, 5 bases. The CDR3 extends over 14 amino acids. The germline V and J ends were trimmed by 10 bases and 0 bases, with 14 bases remaining between them. Germline CDR1 is MNHEY and CDR2 is SMNVEV (reference sequence). The CDR3 sequence: CATRNDYSTDTQYF. For the CDR3, the DNA is TGTGCCACCAGGAACGACTATAGCACAGATACGCAGTATTTT.